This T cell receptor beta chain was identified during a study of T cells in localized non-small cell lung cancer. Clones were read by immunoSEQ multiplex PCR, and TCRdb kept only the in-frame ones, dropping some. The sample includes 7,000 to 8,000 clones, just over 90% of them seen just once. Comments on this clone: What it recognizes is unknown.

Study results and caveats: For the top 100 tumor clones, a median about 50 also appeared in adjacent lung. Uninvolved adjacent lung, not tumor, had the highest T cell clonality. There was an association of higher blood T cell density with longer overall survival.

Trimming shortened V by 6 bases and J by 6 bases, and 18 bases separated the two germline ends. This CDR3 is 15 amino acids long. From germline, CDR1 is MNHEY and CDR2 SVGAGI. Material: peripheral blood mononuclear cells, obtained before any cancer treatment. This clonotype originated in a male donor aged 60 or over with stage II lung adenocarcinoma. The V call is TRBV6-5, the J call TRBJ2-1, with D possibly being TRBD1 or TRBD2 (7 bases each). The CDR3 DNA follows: TGTGCCAGCAGGCTCCCAGGGGGGGGCAGCAATGAGCAGTTCTTC. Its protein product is CASRLPGGGSNEQFF.